Following are 14 T cell receptor beta chains from one sample sequenced in a study of T cell responses to AZD1222 COVID-19 vaccine. Sequenced by immunoSEQ multiplex PCR; TCRdb stores in-frame clones only, minus some. The sample carries 100,000 to 150,000 clones, around 86% recorded once. The sample in question was peripheral blood, obtained on day 0 of AZD1222 vaccination. These receptors were collected from an adult in good health.

This chain uses TRBV3-1 (or the pseudogene TRBV3-2) with TRBJ2-1; 9 nucleotides align to TRBD2. The CDR3 contains 14 residues. Germline-derived CDR1 and CDR2 are LGHDT and YNNKEL (reference sequence). With 4 bases clipped from V and 4 bases from J, the junction kept 2 bases outside the gene matches. DNA for the CDR3: TGTGCCAGCAGCCGGACTAGCGTTTACAATGAGCAGTTCTTC. This codes for CASSRTSVYNEQFF.

J is TRBJ2-5 and V is TRBV7-9, with D uncertain. CDR3 length: 15 amino acids. Germline assignment: CDR1 SEHNR and CDR2 FQNEAQ (reference sequence). V was cut by 1 base and J by 1 base, with 10 bases left in between. The CDR3 loop is CASSLDPRTQETQYF. Here the CDR3 DNA reads TGTGCCAGCAGCTTAGACCCCCGTACCCAAGAGACCCAGTACTTC.

J is TRBJ1-2 and V is TRBV6-5; no definite D call. Trimming removed 6 bases at V and 8 bases at J, with 22 bases between. CDR1 is MNHEY and CDR2 is SVGAGI in the germline V gene. The CDR3 is made up of 15 amino acids. The CDR3 spells CASRPRGGPRRGYTF. The CDR3 DNA reads as TGTGCCAGCAGGCCACGCGGAGGGCCTCGGAGGGGCTACACCTTC.

This clone was seen once. The rearrangement uses TRBV14 and TRBJ1-6, with D possibly being TRBD1 (6 bases). Germline V CDR1 and CDR2: SGHDN, FVKESK. There are 14 residues in the CDR3. V lost 4 bases to trimming and J lost 8 bases, with 12 bases between them. The CDR3 loop is CASSLRDNYSPLHF. The CDR3 DNA reads TGTGCCAGCAGCCTCCGGGACAACTATTCACCCCTCCACTTT.

This clone has just one count. This chain links TRBV27 with TRBJ2-3; 7 bases fit TRBD2. V lost 6 bases, J lost 4 bases, and 16 bases stayed unmatched. The CDR3 is 17 residues long. Germline CDR1 MNHEY, CDR2 SMNVEV (reference sequence). In DNA form, the CDR3 reads TGTGCCAGCAGGAAGGGCGGGGGACCAACGTTAGCAGATACGCAGTATTTT. Residues: CASRKGGGPTLADTQYF.

The chain combines TRBV7-9 with TRBJ1-1, with 10 positions matching TRBD1. The CDR3 runs to 14 residues. The V gene end was trimmed by 4 bases and the J gene end by 3 bases; junction bases not matched to a gene: 2. Germline V gene data show CDR1 as SEHNR and CDR2 as FQNEAQ (reference sequence). The CDR3: CASSYGQGDTEAFF. The CDR3, as DNA: TGTGCCAGCAGCTACGGACAGGGGGACACTGAAGCTTTCTTT.

In DNA, the CDR3 is TGTGCCAGCAGCCAACGGGGAGGAGAGATCTACGAGCAGTACTTC. Translating gives CASSQRGGEIYEQYF. The V gene is TRBV4-2, the J gene TRBJ2-7; TRBD2 is a possible D gene (6 bases). The V end lost 2 bases, the J end lost 3 bases, and 14 bases lay between the germline ends. Germline V CDR1 and CDR2: LGHNA, YNFKEQ. CDR3 length equals 15 residues.

The rearrangement links TRBV6-5 to TRBJ1-1, with 7 positions matching TRBD1. With V trimmed by 4 bases and J by 0 bases, 8 bases remained unmatched. This CDR3 has 16 amino acids. Germline loops: CDR1 MNHEY, CDR2 SVGAGI. The CDR3 DNA follows: TGTGCCAGCAGTTCCGACAGGGTGATATTGAACACTGAAGCTTTCTTT. Amino acid sequence: CASSSDRVILNTEAFF.

The chain carries TRBV4-3 and TRBJ1-2, with D perhaps TRBD1 (5 bases). Germline-derived CDR1 and CDR2 are LGHNA and YSLEER. The germline V and J ends were trimmed by 0 bases and 6 bases, with 11 bases remaining between them. The CDR3 is 14 amino acids. The CDR3 protein is CASSQDRAGNGYTF. The CDR3, as DNA: TGCGCCAGCAGCCAAGATCGAGCAGGGAATGGCTACACCTTC.

A note on this clone: Germline is not matched at one junction end, which may reflect a read error. This sequence joins TRBV10-1 and TRBJ2-7; D call uncertain. The CDR3 totals 11 residues. Germline CDR1 WNHNN, CDR2 SYGVQD (reference sequence). CDR3 region: CASSEGPHFHF. The CDR3 DNA follows: TGCGCCAGCAGTGAGGGGCCGCATTTTCACTTC.

The chain has TRBV25-1 and TRBJ2-7; 9 bases are a match to TRBD1. Per the germline V gene, CDR1 is MGHDK and CDR2 is SYGVNS. Losses at the gene ends were 5 bases for V and 3 bases for J; bases not matched to a gene: 8. The CDR3 is 15 amino acids. CDR3 sequence reads: CASSPLGQGFYEQYF. DNA for the CDR3: TGTGCCAGCAGTCCCTTGGGACAGGGATTCTACGAGCAGTACTTC.

The chain has TRBV2 and TRBJ2-1, with a weak D call TRBD2 (7 bases). Germline CDR1 is SNHLY and CDR2 is FYNNEI. The CDR3 has 15 amino acids. V was pared by 0 bases and J by 7 bases, with 13 bases between. CDR3 nucleotide sequence: TGTGCCAGCAGTGAAGCGGGGGGGCCGATAAATGAGCAGTTCTTC. Amino acids: CASSEAGGPINEQFF.

In DNA, the CDR3 is TGTGCCACTCGACAGGCCAGCTCTGGAAACACCATATATTTT. This translates into CATRQASSGNTIYF. This chain connects TRBV10-3 to TRBJ1-3, with a tentative D call TRBD1 (6 bases). V dropped 10 bases and J dropped 0 bases, with 13 bases sitting between them. The CDR3 length is 14 residues. Germline V CDR1 and CDR2: ENHRY, SYGVKD.

This chain joins TRBV6-6 and TRBJ1-2, with D perhaps TRBD1 (6 bases). With 5 bases removed from V and 5 bases from J, the gap between germline ends came to 15 bases. The CDR3 has 14 residues. CDR1 and CDR2 from the germline V gene are MNHNY and SVGAGI (reference sequence). Here the CDR3 DNA reads TGTGCCAGCAGTATGGACAGTAGGGTATATGGCTACACCTTC. It translates to CASSMDSRVYGYTF.